This T cell receptor beta chain was recovered during a study of shared clonotypes between healthy human individuals. The length of the CDR3 is 14 residues. The V and J ends lost 1 base and 2 bases respectively, with 10 bases between them. The germline V gene encodes CDR1 SGHTS and CDR2 YDEGEE. Naive CD8 cells lacked CD45RO and underwent positive selection for CCR7, leaving out terminally differentiated effector memory CD45RA+ cells. The data were produced by immunoSEQ multiplex PCR, yet TCRdb's version contains in-frame clones alone and is incomplete. The table records roughly 590,000 clones, just under 97% of them present only once.

The receptor's source is a woman younger than 45 in good health. The sequenced material came from naive CD8+ T cells sorted from blood. The rearrangement links TRBV5-8 to TRBJ2-7; tentatively, D is TRBD1 or TRBD2 (5 bases each). The CDR3 DNA reads as TGTGCCAGCAGCTTGTTGACGGGGCCCTACGAGCAGTACTTC. Translation gives CASSLLTGPYEQYF.